The clone carrying this TCR beta chain was observed at least ten times. No antigen is known for it. The sample originates from a study of early T cells in non-severe SARS-CoV-2 infection. The overall study: Alpha and beta chains were unpaired, from unsorted whole-blood bulk RNA. General observations from the study: The VDJdb matching leaned toward anti-spike CD8 responses and overlooked private and CD4 specificities.

CDR1 SQVTM and CDR2 ANQGSEA come from the germline V gene. This CDR3 has 13 amino acids. The ends lost 6 bases at V and 3 bases at J; junction bases unmatched: 5. Tagging with unique molecular identifiers was applied to individual cDNA molecules. Using its own MiXCR run on the 5' RACE reads, TCRdb lists one record per CDR3 protein. The sample yields 50,000 to 70,000 distinct CDR3 sequences, 4.5% to 7.5% seen once. The chain has TRBV29-1 and TRBJ2-1; 7 bases fit TRBD1. This clonotype originated in an adult who was a healthcare worker with PCR-confirmed SARS-CoV-2 infection or an uninfected control (not recorded which). The specimen comprised whole blood, sampled at baseline. CDR3 in amino acids: CSVRQGDYNEQFF. The CDR3 DNA is TGCAGCGTCCGACAGGGAGACTACAATGAGCAGTTCTTC.